Listed below are T cell receptor beta chains from one sample, sequenced in a study of blood T cells in healthy people across ages. TCRdb independently ran MiXCR on the 5' RACE reads; one entry per CDR3 protein. This sample has some 1.4 million distinct CDR3 sequences, with roughly 40% found just once. Sequencing was done on a sample of blood. These receptors all stem from a woman between 18 and 30 years old in good health. CDR3s leave out the opening cysteine and the closing phenylalanine or tryptophan. Only part of the rows carry a size: once, few, many, or a class if the clone is expanded.

clone size: few
J gene: TRBJ2-5
V gene: TRBV12-3/TRBV12-4
CDR3 protein: ASSLAAVETQY

clone size: NA
J gene: TRBJ2-3
V gene: TRBV9
CDR3 protein: ASSVPQGQSTDTQY

clone size: NA
J gene: TRBJ2-1
V gene: TRBV2
CDR3 protein: ASSEGDNEQF

clone size: NA
J gene: TRBJ2-3
V gene: TRBV12-3/TRBV12-4
CDR3 protein: ASSTQTSPGHDTQY

clone size: NA
J gene: TRBJ2-3
V gene: TRBV10-3
CDR3 protein: ATGLAGGTDTQY

clone size: NA
J gene: NA
V gene: TRBV9
CDR3 protein: ASSVLAGAYNEQY

clone size: few
J gene: TRBJ1-2
V gene: TRBV2
CDR3 protein: ASQPGQGNGYT

clone size: many
J gene: TRBJ2-7
V gene: TRBV27
CDR3 protein: ASTPEVGAREQY

clone size: NA
J gene: TRBJ1-1
V gene: TRBV7-9
CDR3 protein: ASSLVRVEDTEAF

clone size: few
J gene: TRBJ1-2
V gene: TRBV15
CDR3 protein: ATSIGQGVHYGYT

clone size: NA
J gene: TRBJ2-7
V gene: TRBV10-3
CDR3 protein: AIGESGGAYYEQY

clone size: NA
J gene: TRBJ2-1
V gene: TRBV14
CDR3 protein: ASSQAGHYNEQF

clone size: NA
J gene: TRBJ1-4
V gene: TRBV12-3/TRBV12-4
CDR3 protein: ASSRRAEEKLF

clone size: NA
J gene: TRBJ2-5
V gene: TRBV29-1
CDR3 protein: SVTRLAEYQETQY

clone size: NA
J gene: TRBJ2-7
V gene: TRBV6-6
CDR3 protein: ATNPRGSSYEQY

clone size: NA
J gene: TRBJ1-5
V gene: TRBV10-3
CDR3 protein: AISESGQEYQPRH

clone size: NA
J gene: TRBJ1-1
V gene: TRBV6-5
CDR3 protein: ASSLRGMTEAF

clone size: NA
J gene: TRBJ2-6
V gene: TRBV9
CDR3 protein: ASSVGLAGGSPGANVLT

clone size: NA
J gene: TRBJ2-1
V gene: TRBV3-1
CDR3 protein: ATTSGWGQFYNEQF

clone size: NA
J gene: TRBJ1-2
V gene: TRBV10-3
CDR3 protein: ATSIPGYPDYGYT

clone size: few
J gene: TRBJ2-7
V gene: TRBV7-2
CDR3 protein: ASSFREDLSYEQY

clone size: NA
J gene: TRBJ2-5
V gene: TRBV2
CDR3 protein: ASSRRSDLLNQETQY

clone size: NA
J gene: TRBJ1-4
V gene: TRBV28
CDR3 protein: ASSRTGAVDEKLF

clone size: NA
J gene: TRBJ1-1
V gene: TRBV6-5
CDR3 protein: ASSYSGSFRDRGPTEAF

clone size: NA
J gene: TRBJ1-1
V gene: TRBV6-1
CDR3 protein: ASISGYGAVNTEAF

clone size: NA
J gene: TRBJ2-1
V gene: TRBV20-1
CDR3 protein: SARASGGREQF